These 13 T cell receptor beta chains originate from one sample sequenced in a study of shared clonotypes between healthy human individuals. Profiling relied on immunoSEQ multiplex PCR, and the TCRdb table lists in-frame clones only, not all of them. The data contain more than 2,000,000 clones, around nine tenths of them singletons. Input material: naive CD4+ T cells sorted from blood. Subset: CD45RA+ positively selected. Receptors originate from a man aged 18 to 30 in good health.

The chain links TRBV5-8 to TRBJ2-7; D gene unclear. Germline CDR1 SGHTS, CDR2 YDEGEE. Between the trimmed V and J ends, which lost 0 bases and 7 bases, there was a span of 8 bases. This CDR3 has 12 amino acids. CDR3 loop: CASSLVLGEQYF. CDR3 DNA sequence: TGTGCCAGCAGCTTGGTTTTGGGGGAGCAGTACTTC. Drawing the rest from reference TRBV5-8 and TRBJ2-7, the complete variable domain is EAGVTQSPTHLIKTRGQQATLRCSPISGHTSVYWYQQALGLGLQFLLWYDEGEERNRGNFPPRFSGRQFPNYSSELNVNALELEDSALYLCASSLVLGEQYFGPGTRLTVT.

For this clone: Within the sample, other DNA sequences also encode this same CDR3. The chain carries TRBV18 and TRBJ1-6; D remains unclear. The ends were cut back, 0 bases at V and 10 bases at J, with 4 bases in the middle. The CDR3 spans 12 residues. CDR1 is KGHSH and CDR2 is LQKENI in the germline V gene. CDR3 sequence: CASSPPGSPLHF. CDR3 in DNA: TGTGCCAGCTCACCACCAGGATCACCCCTCCACTTT.

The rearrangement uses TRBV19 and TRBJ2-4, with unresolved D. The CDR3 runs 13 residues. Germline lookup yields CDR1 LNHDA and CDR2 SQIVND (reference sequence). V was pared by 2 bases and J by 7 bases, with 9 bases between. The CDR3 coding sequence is TGTGCCAGTAGTATAAACCCGGTTAACATTCAGTACTTC. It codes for CASSINPVNIQYF. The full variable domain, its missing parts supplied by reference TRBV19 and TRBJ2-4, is DGGITQSPKYLFRKEGQNVTLSCEQNLNHDAMYWYRQDPGQGLRLIYYSQIVNDFQKGDIAEGYSVSREKKESFPLTVTSAQKNPTAFYLCASSINPVNIQYFGAGTRLSVL.

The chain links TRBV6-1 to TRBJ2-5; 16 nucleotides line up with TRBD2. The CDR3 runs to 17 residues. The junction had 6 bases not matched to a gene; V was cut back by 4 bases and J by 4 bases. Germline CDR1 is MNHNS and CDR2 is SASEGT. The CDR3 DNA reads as TGTGCCAGCAGTGCGGGACTAGCGGGGGGGCACGGAGAGACCCAGTACTTC. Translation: CASSAGLAGGHGETQYF.

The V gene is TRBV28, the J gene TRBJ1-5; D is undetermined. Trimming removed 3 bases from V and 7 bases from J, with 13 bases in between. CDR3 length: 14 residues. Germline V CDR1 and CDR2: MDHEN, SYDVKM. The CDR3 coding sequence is TGTGCCAGCAGTTTGAGCGCAGGCTTGCAGCCCCAGCATTTT. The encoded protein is CASSLSAGLQPQHF.

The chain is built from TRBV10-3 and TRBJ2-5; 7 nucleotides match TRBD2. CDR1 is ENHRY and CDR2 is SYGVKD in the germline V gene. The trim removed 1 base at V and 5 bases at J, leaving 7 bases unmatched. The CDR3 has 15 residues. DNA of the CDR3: TGTGCCATCAGTGAGTGGGACTATAACCCCGAGACCCAGTACTTC. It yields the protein CAISEWDYNPETQYF.

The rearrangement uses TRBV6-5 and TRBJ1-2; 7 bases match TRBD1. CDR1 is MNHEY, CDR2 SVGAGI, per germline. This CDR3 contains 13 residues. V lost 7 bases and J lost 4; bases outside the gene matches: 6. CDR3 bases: TGTGCCAGCACCCCCGGGACAGCCTATGGCTACACCTTC. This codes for CASTPGTAYGYTF.

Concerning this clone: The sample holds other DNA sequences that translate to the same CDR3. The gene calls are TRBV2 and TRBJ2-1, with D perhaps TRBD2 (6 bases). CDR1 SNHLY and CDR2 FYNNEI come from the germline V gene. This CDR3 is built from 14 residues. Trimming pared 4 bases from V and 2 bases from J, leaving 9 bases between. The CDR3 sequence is CASSGDLTYNEQFF. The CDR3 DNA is TGTGCCAGCAGTGGGGACTTAACCTACAATGAGCAGTTCTTC.

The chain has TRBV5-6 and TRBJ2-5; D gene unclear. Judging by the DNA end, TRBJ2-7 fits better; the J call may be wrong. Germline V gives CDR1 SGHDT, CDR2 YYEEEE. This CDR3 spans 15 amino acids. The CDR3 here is CASSLWFGKGYEQYF. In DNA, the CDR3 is TGTGCCAGCAGCTTGTGGTTTGGAAAAGGCTACGAGCAGTACTTC.

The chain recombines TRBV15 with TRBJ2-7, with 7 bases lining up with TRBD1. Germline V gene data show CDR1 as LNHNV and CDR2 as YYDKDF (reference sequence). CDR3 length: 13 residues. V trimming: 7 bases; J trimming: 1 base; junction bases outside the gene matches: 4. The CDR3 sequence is CATKLTGSYEQYF. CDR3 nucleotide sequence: TGTGCCACCAAATTGACAGGGTCCTACGAGCAGTACTTC.

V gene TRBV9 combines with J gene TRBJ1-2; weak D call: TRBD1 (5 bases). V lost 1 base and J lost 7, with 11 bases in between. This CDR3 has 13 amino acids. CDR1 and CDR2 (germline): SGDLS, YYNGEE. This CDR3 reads CASSVFDSSGYTF. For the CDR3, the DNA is TGTGCCAGCAGCGTATTTGACAGTTCTGGCTACACCTTC.

CDR3 sequence (DNA): TGTGCCAGCAGCAACACCTTTAAACAGGGGACCGGGGAGCTGTTTTTT. Translated: CASSNTFKQGTGELFF. The genes are TRBV5-4 and TRBJ2-2; 7 bases map to TRBD1. Germline assignment: CDR1 SGHNT and CDR2 YYREEE (reference sequence). The V gene end was trimmed by 4 bases and the J gene end by 5 bases; junction bases not matched to a gene: 11. The CDR3 spans 16 residues.

This chain's CDR3 is CAGKDRDYPYEQYF. In nucleotides, the CDR3 is TGTGCCGGAAAGGACAGGGATTACCCCTACGAGCAGTACTTC. The chain is built from TRBV28 and TRBJ2-7; TRBD1 matches at 8 bases. CDR3 length equals 14 residues. The germline V gene encodes CDR1 MDHEN and CDR2 SYDVKM. Trimming cost V 11 bases and J 2 bases; bases outside gene matches: 11.